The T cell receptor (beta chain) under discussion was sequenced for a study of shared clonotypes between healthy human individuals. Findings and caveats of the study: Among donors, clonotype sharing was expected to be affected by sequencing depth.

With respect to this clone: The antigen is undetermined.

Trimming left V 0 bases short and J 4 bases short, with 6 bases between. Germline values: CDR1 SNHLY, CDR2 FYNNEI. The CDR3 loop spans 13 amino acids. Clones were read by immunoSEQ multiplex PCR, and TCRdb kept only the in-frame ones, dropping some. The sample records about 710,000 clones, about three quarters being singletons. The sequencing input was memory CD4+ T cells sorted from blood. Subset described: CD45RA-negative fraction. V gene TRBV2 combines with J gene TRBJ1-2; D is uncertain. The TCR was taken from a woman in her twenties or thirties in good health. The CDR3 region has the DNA TGTGCCAGCAGTGAAGCGGGGATCTATGGCTACACCTTC. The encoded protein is CASSEAGIYGYTF.